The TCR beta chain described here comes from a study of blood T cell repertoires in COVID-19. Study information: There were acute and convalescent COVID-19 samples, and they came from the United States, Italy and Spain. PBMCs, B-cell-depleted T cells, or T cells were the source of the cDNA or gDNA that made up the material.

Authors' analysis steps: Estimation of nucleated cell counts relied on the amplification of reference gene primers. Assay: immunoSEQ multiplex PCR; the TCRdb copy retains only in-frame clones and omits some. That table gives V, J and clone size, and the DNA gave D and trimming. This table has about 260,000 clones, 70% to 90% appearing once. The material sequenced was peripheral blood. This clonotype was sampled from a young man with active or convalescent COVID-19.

The CDR3 nucleotides are TGTGCCAGTAGTGTAAGACAGGGTCCTGTGGCTTTCTTT. Amino acid sequence: CASSVRQGPVAFF. The chain uses TRBV19 and TRBJ1-1, with 7 bases matching TRBD1. The germline V gene encodes CDR1 LNHDA and CDR2 SQIVND (reference sequence). Unmatched junction bases numbered 11, after V lost 5 bases and J lost 11 bases. The CDR3 spans 13 residues.